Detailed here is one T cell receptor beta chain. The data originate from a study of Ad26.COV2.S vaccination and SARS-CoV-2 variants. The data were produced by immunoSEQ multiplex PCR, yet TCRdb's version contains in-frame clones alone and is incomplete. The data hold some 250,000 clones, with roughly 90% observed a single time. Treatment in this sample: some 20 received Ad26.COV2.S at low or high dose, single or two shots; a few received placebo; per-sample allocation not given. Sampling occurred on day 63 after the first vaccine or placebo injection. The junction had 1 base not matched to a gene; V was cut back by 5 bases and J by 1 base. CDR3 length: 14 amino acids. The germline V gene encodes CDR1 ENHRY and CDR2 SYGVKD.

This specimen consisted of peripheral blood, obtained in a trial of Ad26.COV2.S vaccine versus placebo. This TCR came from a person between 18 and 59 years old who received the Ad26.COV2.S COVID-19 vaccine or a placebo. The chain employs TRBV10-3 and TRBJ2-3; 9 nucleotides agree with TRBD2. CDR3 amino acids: CAISWTSGTDTQYF. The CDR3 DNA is TGTGCCATCAGTTGGACTAGCGGCACAGATACGCAGTATTTT.